The rows below give T cell receptor beta chains drawn from one sample of a study of CD8 T cells in ankylosing spondylitis. TCRdb itself ran the 5' RACE reads through MiXCR, one entry per CDR3 protein. The sample has a few hundred thousand distinct CDR3 sequences; about a fifth are singletons. The sample was blood, either unsorted or a sorted T cell fraction (not recorded which). The receptors derive from a male donor with ankylosing spondylitis. CDR3s include the opening cysteine and the closing phenylalanine or tryptophan. A D gene is named only where the DNA matches it firmly. The size of a clone is reported for some rows only, either as once, few or many, or as a class for expanded clones.

d_call: TRBD2; clone_size: .; v_call: TRBV29-1; j_call: TRBJ2-3; cdr3_aa: CSSGSSDTQYF; cdr3_nt: TGCAGTAGCGGGAGTTCAGATACGCAGTATTTT
d_call: .; clone_size: many; v_call: TRBV12-3/TRBV12-4; j_call: TRBJ2-4; cdr3_aa: CASSPGTPENIQYF; cdr3_nt: TGTGCCAGCAGTCCAGGGACTCCGGAAAACATTCAGTACTTC
d_call: TRBD2; clone_size: .; v_call: TRBV27; j_call: TRBJ2-2; cdr3_aa: CASRGTSGSRVTGELFF; cdr3_nt: TGTGCCAGCAGGGGGACTAGCGGGAGCCGGGTCACCGGGGAGCTGTTTTTT
d_call: TRBD1; clone_size: few; v_call: TRBV20-1; j_call: TRBJ1-5; cdr3_aa: CSARDIGQGGESNQPQHF; cdr3_nt: TGCAGTGCTAGAGACATCGGACAGGGAGGGGAGAGCAATCAGCCCCAGCATTTT
d_call: TRBD2; clone_size: .; v_call: TRBV5-1; j_call: TRBJ2-5; cdr3_aa: CASSLRGEETQYF; cdr3_nt: TGCGCCAGCAGCTTGCGGGGGGAAGAGACCCAGTACTTC
d_call: .; clone_size: .; v_call: TRBV9; j_call: TRBJ1-1; cdr3_aa: CASSVVARTEAFF; cdr3_nt: TGTGCCAGCAGCGTAGTAGCTAGGACTGAAGCTTTCTTT
d_call: .; clone_size: .; v_call: TRBV6-2/TRBV6-3; j_call: TRBJ1-1; cdr3_aa: CASSYGGAWNTEAFF; cdr3_nt: TGTGCCAGCAGTTACGGCGGGGCTTGGAACACTGAAGCTTTCTTT
d_call: .; clone_size: .; v_call: TRBV7-9; j_call: TRBJ2-5; cdr3_aa: CASSSLAETQYF; cdr3_nt: TGTGCCAGCAGCTCCCTCGCAGAGACCCAGTACTTC
d_call: .; clone_size: few; v_call: TRBV10-3; j_call: TRBJ2-2; cdr3_aa: CAISDPRQATGELFF; cdr3_nt: TGTGCCATCAGTGACCCCAGACAGGCCACCGGGGAGCTGTTTTTT
d_call: .; clone_size: few; v_call: TRBV12-3/TRBV12-4; j_call: TRBJ2-7; cdr3_aa: CASSSTNYEQYF; cdr3_nt: TGTGCCAGCAGTTCGACTAACTACGAGCAGTACTTC
d_call: .; clone_size: once; v_call: TRBV24-1; j_call: TRBJ2-7; cdr3_aa: CATSLIYEQYF; cdr3_nt: TGTGCCACCAGTTTGATTTACGAGCAGTACTTC
d_call: .; clone_size: many; v_call: TRBV12-3/TRBV12-4; j_call: TRBJ1-4; cdr3_aa: CASSLRATNEKLFF; cdr3_nt: TGTGCCAGCAGCCTCCGTGCAACTAATGAAAAACTGTTTTTT
d_call: TRBD2; clone_size: .; v_call: TRBV6-5; j_call: TRBJ2-5; cdr3_aa: CASSYSGGIRTQETQYF; cdr3_nt: TGTGCCAGCAGTTACTCGGGAGGGATCCGTACCCAAGAGACCCAGTACTTC
d_call: TRBD1; clone_size: few; v_call: TRBV5-1; j_call: TRBJ2-2; cdr3_aa: CASSATGAQRELFF; cdr3_nt: TGCGCCAGCAGCGCGACAGGGGCCCAGCGGGAGCTGTTTTTT
d_call: .; clone_size: few; v_call: TRBV12-5; j_call: TRBJ2-2; cdr3_aa: CASGLWASLRTGELFF; cdr3_nt: TGTGCTAGTGGTTTGTGGGCTAGCTTGCGGACCGGGGAGCTGTTTTTT
d_call: .; clone_size: .; v_call: TRBV6-1; j_call: TRBJ2-7; cdr3_aa: CASSDPWREQYF; cdr3_nt: TGTGCCAGCAGTGACCCTTGGCGGGAGCAGTACTTC
d_call: .; clone_size: .; v_call: TRBV5-6; j_call: TRBJ1-3; cdr3_aa: CASSWARAGTNTIYF; cdr3_nt: TGTGCCAGCAGCTGGGCGAGGGCAGGGACGAACACCATATATTTT
d_call: TRBD2; clone_size: many; v_call: TRBV12-3/TRBV12-4; j_call: TRBJ2-1; cdr3_aa: CASSPLGSGNRNEQFF; cdr3_nt: TGTGCCAGCAGTCCGCTCGGTAGCGGGAACCGCAATGAGCAGTTCTTC
d_call: .; clone_size: .; v_call: TRBV12-3/TRBV12-4; j_call: TRBJ2-5; cdr3_aa: CASSPTDWGNEETQYF; cdr3_nt: TGTGCCAGCAGTCCTACCGATTGGGGAAATGAAGAGACCCAGTACTTC
d_call: .; clone_size: .; v_call: TRBV5-1; j_call: TRBJ2-7; cdr3_aa: CASSRDTYYEQYF; cdr3_nt: TGCGCCAGCAGTCGGGACACTTACTACGAGCAGTACTTC
d_call: TRBD1; clone_size: .; v_call: TRBV3-1; j_call: TRBJ2-3; cdr3_aa: CASKSQGAVDTQYF; cdr3_nt: TGTGCCAGCAAGAGTCAGGGGGCTGTAGATACGCAGTATTTT
d_call: .; clone_size: .; v_call: TRBV5-1; j_call: TRBJ2-1; cdr3_aa: CASSLGSRDREQFF; cdr3_nt: TGCGCCAGCAGCTTGGGGTCGCGGGATAGGGAGCAGTTCTTC
d_call: TRBD1; clone_size: few; v_call: TRBV20-1; j_call: TRBJ2-7; cdr3_aa: CSADRDRVFSEQYF; cdr3_nt: TGCAGTGCTGACCGGGACAGGGTATTTTCCGAGCAGTACTTC
d_call: .; clone_size: few; v_call: TRBV12-3/TRBV12-4; j_call: TRBJ1-2; cdr3_aa: CASGRTNYGYTF; cdr3_nt: TGTGCCAGCGGACGAACTAACTATGGCTACACCTTC